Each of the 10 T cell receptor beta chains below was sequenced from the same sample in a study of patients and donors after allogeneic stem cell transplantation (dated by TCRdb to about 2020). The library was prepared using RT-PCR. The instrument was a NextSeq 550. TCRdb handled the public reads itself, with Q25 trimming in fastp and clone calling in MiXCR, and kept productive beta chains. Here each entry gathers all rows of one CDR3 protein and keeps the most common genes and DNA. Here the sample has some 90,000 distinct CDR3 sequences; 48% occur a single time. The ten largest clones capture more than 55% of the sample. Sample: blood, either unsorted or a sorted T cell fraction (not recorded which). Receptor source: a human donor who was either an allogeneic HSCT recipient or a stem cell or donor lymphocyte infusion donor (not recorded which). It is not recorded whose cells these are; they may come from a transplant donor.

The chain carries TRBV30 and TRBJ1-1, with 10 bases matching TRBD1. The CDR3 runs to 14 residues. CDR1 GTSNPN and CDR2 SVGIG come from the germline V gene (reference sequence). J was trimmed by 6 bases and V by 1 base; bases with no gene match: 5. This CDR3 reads CAWSAGTGVSEAFF. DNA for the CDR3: TGTGCCTGGAGTGCTGGGACAGGGGTGTCTGAAGCTTTCTTT.

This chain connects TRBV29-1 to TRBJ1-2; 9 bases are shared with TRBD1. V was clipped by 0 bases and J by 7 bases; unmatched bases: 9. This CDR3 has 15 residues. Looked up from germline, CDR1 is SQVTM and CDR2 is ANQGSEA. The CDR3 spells CSVEDSNRQGGGYTF. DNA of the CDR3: TGCAGCGTTGAAGACTCCAACCGACAGGGGGGTGGCTACACCTTC.

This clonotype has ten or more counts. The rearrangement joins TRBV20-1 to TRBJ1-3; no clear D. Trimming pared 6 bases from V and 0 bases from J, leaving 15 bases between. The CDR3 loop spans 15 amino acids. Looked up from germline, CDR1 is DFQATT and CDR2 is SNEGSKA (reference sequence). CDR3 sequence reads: CSAEVGRLSGNTIYF. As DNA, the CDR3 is TGCAGTGCCGAAGTCGGCAGACTCTCTGGAAACACCATATATTTT.

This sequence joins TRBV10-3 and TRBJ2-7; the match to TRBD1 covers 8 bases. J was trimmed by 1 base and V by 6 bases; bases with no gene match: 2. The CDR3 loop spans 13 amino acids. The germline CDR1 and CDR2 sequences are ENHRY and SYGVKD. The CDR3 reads CAIRDRDSYEQYF. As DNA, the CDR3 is TGTGCCATCAGGGACAGGGATTCCTACGAGCAGTACTTC.

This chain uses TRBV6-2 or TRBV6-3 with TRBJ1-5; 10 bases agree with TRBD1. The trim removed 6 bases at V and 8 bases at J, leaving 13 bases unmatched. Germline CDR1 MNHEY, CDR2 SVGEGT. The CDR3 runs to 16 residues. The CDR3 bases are TGTGCCAGCAGAATGTCCCGGGACAGGGGTCAAGAGCCCCAGCATTTT. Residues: CASRMSRDRGQEPQHF.

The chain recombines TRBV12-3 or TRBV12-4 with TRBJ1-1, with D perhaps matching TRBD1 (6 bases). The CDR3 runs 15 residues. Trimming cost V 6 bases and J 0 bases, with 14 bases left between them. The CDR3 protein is CASRTRTAVNTEAFF. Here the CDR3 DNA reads TGTGCCAGCAGAACTAGGACAGCAGTGAACACTGAAGCTTTCTTT.

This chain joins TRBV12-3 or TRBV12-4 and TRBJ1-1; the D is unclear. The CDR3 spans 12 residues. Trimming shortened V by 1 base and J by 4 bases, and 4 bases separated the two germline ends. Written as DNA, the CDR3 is TGTGCCAGCAGTTTAGATTTCACTGAAGCTTTCTTT. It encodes CASSLDFTEAFF.

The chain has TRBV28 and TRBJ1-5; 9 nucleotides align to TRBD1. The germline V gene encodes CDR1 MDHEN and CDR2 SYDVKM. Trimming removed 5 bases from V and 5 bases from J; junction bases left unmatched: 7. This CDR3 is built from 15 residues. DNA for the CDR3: TGTGCCAGCAGTAAGACAGGGGGTAACTATCAGCCCCAGCATTTT. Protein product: CASSKTGGNYQPQHF.

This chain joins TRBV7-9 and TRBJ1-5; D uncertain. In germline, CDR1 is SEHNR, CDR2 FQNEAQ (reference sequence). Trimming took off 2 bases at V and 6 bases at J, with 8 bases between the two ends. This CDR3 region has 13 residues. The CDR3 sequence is CASSLNEGQPQHF. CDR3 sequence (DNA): TGTGCCAGCAGCTTAAATGAAGGTCAGCCCCAGCATTTT.

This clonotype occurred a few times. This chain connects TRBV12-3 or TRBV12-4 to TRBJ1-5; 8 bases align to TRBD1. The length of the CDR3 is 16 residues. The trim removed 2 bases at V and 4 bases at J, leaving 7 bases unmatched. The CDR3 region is CASSLQTGVLNQPQHF. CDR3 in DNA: TGTGCCAGCAGTTTACAGACAGGGGTTTTAAATCAGCCCCAGCATTTT.